This T cell receptor (beta chain) was retrieved from a study of shared clonotypes between healthy human individuals. Findings and caveats of the study: Tissues were not sampled, only blood, and their repertoires likely differ. Researchers found naive subsets generally carried larger estimated richness than memory subsets.

Free of recent acute infections or vaccinations, the donors were healthy HIV-negative adults. CD45RA-negative memory and CD45RA+ naive subsets were split from the CD4+ cells. As regards this clone: The antigen remains unidentified.

Profiling relied on immunoSEQ multiplex PCR, and the TCRdb table lists in-frame clones only, not all of them. Among over 1.5 million clones, 95% to 99% were seen once, and the ten largest hold about 0.45%. The CDR3 consists of 14 residues. Germline values: CDR1 MDHEN, CDR2 SYDVKM. J was trimmed by 3 bases and V by 3 bases; bases with no gene match: 1. Sequences were obtained from naive CD4+ T cells sorted from blood. Subset denoted: CD45RA+ positively selected. The J gene is TRBJ2-7, the V gene TRBV28, with TRBD2 identical over 11 bases. This sequence was found in a young man in good health. The CDR3 region has the DNA TGTGCCAGCAGTTTGACTAGCGGGAACTACGAGCAGTACTTC. Translating gives CASSLTSGNYEQYF.